A single TCR beta chain is shown here with its context. Its target is not known. This CDR3 is 14 amino acids long. Trimming pared 4 bases from V and 0 bases from J, leaving 8 bases between. The germline CDR1 and CDR2 sequences are LGHNA and YNFKEQ. The sample is drawn from a study of CD4+ T cells in melanoma. Whole-study findings and limits: CD8+ T cell, macrophage and B cell function reportedly correlated with neoantigen-specific CD4+ T cells. Neoantigen-specific CD4+ T cells in melanoma reportedly had diverse differentiation states.

The protocol was immunoSEQ multiplex PCR, while the TCRdb copy is restricted to in-frame clones and leaves out a portion. There are about 10,000 clones in the sample; 55% to 75% occur only once, and around 14% lies in the top ten. This chain joins TRBV4-2 and TRBJ2-3; D ambiguous. The TCR originated in a human donor with melanoma. The sequenced sample consisted of cells from a culture (not recorded whether cultured in vitro). The DNA of the CDR3 is TGTGCCAGCAGCCCTCAGGAGAGCACAGATACGCAGTATTTT. This sequence encodes CASSPQESTDTQYF.